Each of the 25 T cell receptor beta chains below was sequenced from the same sample in a study of OX40 agonist ivuxolimab in advanced cancers. The repertoire was sequenced with immunoSEQ multiplex PCR; TCRdb's copy has only in-frame clones and lacks some. The sample lists around 66,000 clones, around 82% occurring once. Sequenced here: CD4+ or CD8+ T cells sorted from blood, sampled in a trial of the OX40 agonist ivuxolimab. These receptors were obtained from an adult with an advanced solid tumor such as melanoma, head and neck, liver or kidney cancer.

This rearrangement joins TRBV14 to TRBJ2-5; TRBD2 is a possible D gene (5 bases). The CDR3 contains 15 residues. The V end lost 0 bases, the J end lost 7 bases, and 15 bases lay between the germline ends. The germline V gene has CDR1 SGHDN and CDR2 FVKESK. The CDR3 region is CASSQDRALAGTQYF. For the CDR3, the DNA is TGTGCCAGCAGCCAAGATCGGGCCCTAGCAGGGACCCAGTACTTC. Full variable domain (rest looked up from reference TRBV14 and TRBJ2-5): EAGVTQFPSHSVIEKGQTVTLRCDPISGHDNLYWYRRVMGKEIKFLLHFVKESKQDESGMPNNRFLAERTGGTYSTLKVQPAELEDSGVYFCASSQDRALAGTQYFGPGTRLLVL.

The V call is TRBV9, the J call TRBJ1-5; 8 nucleotides agree with TRBD1. V shed 4 bases and J 6 bases; nucleotides not matched to a gene: 6. The CDR3 sequence is 14 residues long. Germline CDR1 reads SGDLS; CDR2 reads YYNGEE. The CDR3 DNA follows: TGTGCCAGCAGCCCAGACAGGGGAGGTCAGCCCCAGCATTTT. It translates to CASSPDRGGQPQHF.

This clone was detected once. V and J are TRBV11-2 and TRBJ2-2; D gene unclear. The ends were cut back, 0 bases at V and 7 bases at J, with 12 bases in the middle. Germline V gives CDR1 SGHAT, CDR2 FQNNGV. The CDR3 covers 15 residues. The CDR3 DNA follows: TGTGCCAGCAGCTTAGATCAAGCAGTAATCGGGGAGCTGTTTTTT. It encodes CASSLDQAVIGELFF.

The chain has TRBV4-1 and TRBJ2-3, with a possible D match to TRBD1 (5 bases). V dropped 2 bases and J dropped 2 bases, with 11 bases sitting between them. Germline V gene lookup returns CDR1 MGHRA and CDR2 YSYEKL. CDR3 length: 15 amino acids. Here the CDR3 DNA reads TGCGCCAGCAGCCAAAGCAGGGTTTACACAGATACGCAGTATTTT. Residues: CASSQSRVYTDTQYF.

This clone came up a few times. The chain couples TRBV5-5 to TRBJ1-4; possibly TRBD1 for D (5 bases). This CDR3 comprises 14 residues. Germline V gene data show CDR1 as SGHKS and CDR2 as YYEKEE (reference sequence). V was pared by 1 base and J by 5 bases, with 9 bases between. CDR3 protein: CASSLMGLNEKLFF. The CDR3 nucleotides read TGTGCCAGCAGCTTGATGGGGCTCAATGAAAAACTGTTTTTT.

The chain uses TRBV6-5 and TRBJ2-2; D remains unclear. The CDR3 covers 13 residues. The V end lost 6 bases, the J end lost 5 bases, and 10 bases lay between the germline ends. Germline V gene sequence: CDR1 MNHEY, CDR2 SVGAGI. Written as DNA, the CDR3 is TGTGCCAGCAGCCCACTGCAGACCGGGGAGCTGTTTTTT. Its translation is CASSPLQTGELFF.

This clone was detected only once. This chain links TRBV14 with TRBJ2-5; D is undetermined. Trimming cost V 1 base and J 5 bases, with 8 bases left between them. The germline CDR1 and CDR2 sequences are SGHDN and FVKESK. The CDR3 has 13 amino acids. CDR3 in DNA: TGTGCCAGCAGCCAAGGTATTGCGGAGACCCAGTACTTC. This codes for CASSQGIAETQYF.

This chain joins TRBV21-1 and TRBJ2-3; TRBD1 is the table's D call, not checked against the DNA. TRBV21-1 is termed a pseudogene. The CDR3 runs 18 residues. CDR3: CASSNQFLDRLVPDTQYF. The CDR3 DNA is TGTGCCAGCAGCAACCAATTCCTAGACAGGTTGGTACCAGATACGCAGTATTTT.

The chain joins TRBV2 to TRBJ2-1; weak D call: TRBD2 (5 bases). Germline V gene lookup returns CDR1 SNHLY and CDR2 FYNNEI. The CDR3 totals 13 residues. The V end lost 5 bases, the J end lost 4 bases, and 9 bases lay between the germline ends. The CDR3 region is CASSRTQYNEQFF. DNA for the CDR3: TGTGCCAGCAGTAGGACTCAGTACAATGAGCAGTTCTTC. The whole variable domain, filled in from reference TRBV2 and TRBJ2-1, reads EPEVTQTPSHQVTQMGQEVILRCVPISNHLYFYWYRQILGQKVEFLVSFYNNEISEKSEIFDDQFSVERPDGSNFTLKIRSTKLEDSAMYFCASSRTQYNEQFFGPGTRLTVL.

The chain carries TRBV6-6 and TRBJ2-3; TRBD1 agrees at 8 bases. The V segment lost 4 bases and the J segment 8 bases; nucleotides outside the gene matches: 8. Germline CDR1 MNHNY, CDR2 SVGAGI (reference sequence). The CDR3 runs to 14 residues. The CDR3 loop reads CASSSIDRGRTQYF. The CDR3 coding sequence is TGTGCCAGCAGTTCCATAGACAGGGGCCGTACGCAGTATTTT.

The V call is TRBV4-3, the J call TRBJ1-2; D is ambiguous. Germline CDR1 reads LGHNA; CDR2 reads YSLEER. The CDR3 totals 13 residues. The V end lost 0 bases, the J end lost 4 bases, and 6 bases lay between the germline ends. CDR3 sequence reads: CASSQDLLYGYTF. Written as DNA, the CDR3 is TGCGCCAGCAGCCAAGATCTACTCTATGGCTACACCTTC.

The rearrangement uses TRBV14 and TRBJ2-1; D perhaps matches TRBD2 (5 bases). Germline V gives CDR1 SGHDN, CDR2 FVKESK. The CDR3 runs to 13 residues. V was pared by 0 bases and J by 9 bases, with 9 bases between. Here the CDR3 reads CASSQDLGSEQFF. As DNA, the CDR3 is TGTGCCAGCAGCCAAGATTTAGGGAGTGAGCAGTTCTTC.

The chain is built from TRBV7-3 and TRBJ2-5; D may be TRBD1 or TRBD2 (5 bases each). V shed 2 bases and J shed 3 bases, with 13 bases lying between them. CDR3 length: 15 amino acids. The V gene's germline CDR1 is SGHTA and CDR2 FQGTGA. CDR3 DNA sequence: TGTGCCAGCAGCTTAGAGGGACGGGAAAAAGAGACCCAGTACTTC. It yields the protein CASSLEGREKETQYF.

The CDR3 protein is CAISEPRTVYGYTF. CDR3 sequence (DNA): TGTGCCATCAGTGAGCCGAGGACAGTCTATGGCTACACCTTC. This chain connects TRBV10-3 to TRBJ1-2; a weak D match, TRBD1 (6 bases). Germline V CDR1 and CDR2: ENHRY, SYGVKD. This CDR3 has 14 residues. Trimming took off 2 bases at V and 4 bases at J, with 11 bases between the two ends.

This chain connects TRBV9 to TRBJ1-1; 8 nucleotides match TRBD1. J gave up 3 bases and V 2 bases, and 12 bases lay outside the gene matches. The CDR3 has 17 residues. CDR1 SGDLS and CDR2 YYNGEE come from the germline V gene. The chain's CDR3 is CASSVGTGNLRDTEAFF. Written as DNA, the CDR3 is TGTGCCAGCAGCGTCGGGACAGGAAATTTGCGGGACACTGAAGCTTTCTTT.

This clone was found a few times. The V gene is TRBV11-2, the J gene TRBJ2-7; the D gene is possibly TRBD1 (5 bases). V was cut by 7 bases and J by 2 bases, with 15 bases left in between. Per the germline V gene, CDR1 is SGHAT and CDR2 is FQNNGV. The CDR3 spans 14 residues. CDR3 sequence reads: CASTLWGSPYEQYF. The CDR3 DNA follows: TGTGCCAGCACCCTGTGGGGCTCGCCCTACGAGCAGTACTTC.

The genes are TRBV14 and TRBJ1-6; no clear D. This CDR3 comprises 13 residues. V lost 2 bases, J lost 10 bases, and 9 bases lay in between. The germline gives CDR1 SGHDN, CDR2 FVKESK. CDR3 DNA sequence: TGTGCCAGCAGCCAATCCATACGATCACCCCTCCACTTT. Amino acids: CASSQSIRSPLHF.

This chain joins TRBV5-1 and TRBJ1-6, with 9 nucleotides matching TRBD1. The germline CDR1 and CDR2 sequences are SGHRS and YFSETQ. This CDR3 region has 14 residues. J was trimmed by 10 bases and V by 3 bases; bases with no gene match: 5. CDR3 region: CASSSTGGESPLHF. CDR3 sequence (DNA): TGCGCCAGCAGCTCCACAGGGGGCGAGTCACCCCTCCACTTT.

The V gene is TRBV15, the J gene TRBJ1-2; TRBD1 agrees at 7 bases. With 6 bases clipped from V and 8 bases from J, the junction kept 6 bases outside the gene matches. Germline loops: CDR1 LNHNV, CDR2 YYDKDF (reference sequence). This CDR3 has 12 residues. This CDR3 reads CATSPGGRGYTF. Here the CDR3 DNA reads TGTGCCACCAGTCCAGGGGGGCGGGGCTACACCTTC.

The rearrangement joins TRBV5-6 to TRBJ1-3; no definite D call. The V and J ends lost 0 bases and 0 bases respectively, with 7 bases between them. The CDR3 totals 15 residues. The germline V gene encodes CDR1 SGHDT and CDR2 YYEEEE. CDR3 loop: CASSLGSLSGNTIYF. The CDR3 bases are TGTGCCAGCAGCTTGGGCTCTCTCTCTGGAAACACCATATATTTT. Variable domain in full (rest from reference TRBV5-6 and TRBJ1-3): DAGVTQSPTHLIKTRGQQVTLRCSPKSGHDTVSWYQQALGQGPQFIFQYYEEEERQRGNFPDRFSGHQFPNYSSELNVNALLLGDSALYLCASSLGSLSGNTIYFGEGSWLTVV.

The CDR3, as DNA: TGTGCCAGCAGTGAAGCGCTTCGGGATGCATGGGGCTACACCTTC. Protein sequence: CASSEALRDAWGYTF. The chain combines TRBV6-1 with TRBJ1-2, with D unclear. CDR3 length: 15 amino acids. Trimming shortened V by 0 bases and J by 8 bases, and 16 bases separated the two germline ends. Germline CDR1 reads MNHNS; CDR2 reads SASEGT.

V usage is TRBV28 and J usage is TRBJ2-7; 9 bases are a match to TRBD1. The CDR3 has 14 amino acids. V was clipped by 3 bases and J by 4 bases; unmatched bases: 4. Germline CDR1 reads MDHEN; CDR2 reads SYDVKM. The CDR3 is CASSFRGQGYEQYF. CDR3 sequence (DNA): TGTGCCAGCAGTTTCCGGGGACAGGGTTACGAGCAGTACTTC.

This clone has only one observation. The V gene is TRBV9, the J gene TRBJ2-1; TRBD2 might be the D (6 bases). This CDR3 is 15 amino acids long. Trimming took 0 bases from V and 4 from J, leaving 11 bases between them. CDR1 is SGDLS and CDR2 is YYNGEE in the germline V gene. The CDR3 DNA reads as TGTGCCAGCAGCGTAGTCGGGACTCAGTACAATGAGCAGTTCTTC. Amino acid sequence: CASSVVGTQYNEQFF.

The chain links TRBV2 to TRBJ1-5; D is unclear. The CDR3 runs 15 residues. V shed 2 bases and J shed 7 bases, with 15 bases lying between them. Looked up from germline, CDR1 is SNHLY and CDR2 is FYNNEI. In nucleotides, the CDR3 is TGTGCCAGCAGTGAATTCGTCGCAGGCAGCCAGCCCCAGCATTTT. This sequence encodes CASSEFVAGSQPQHF.

The gene calls are TRBV6-5 and TRBJ2-1, with 8 bases aligning to TRBD2. The CDR3 contains 15 residues. Per germline, CDR1 MNHEY and CDR2 SVGAGI. The trim removed 4 bases at V and 6 bases at J, leaving 8 bases unmatched. The DNA for the CDR3 is TGTGCCAGCAGTTCGGGGGGGGTTGGTCGCAATGAGCAGTTCTTC. Residues: CASSSGGVGRNEQFF.